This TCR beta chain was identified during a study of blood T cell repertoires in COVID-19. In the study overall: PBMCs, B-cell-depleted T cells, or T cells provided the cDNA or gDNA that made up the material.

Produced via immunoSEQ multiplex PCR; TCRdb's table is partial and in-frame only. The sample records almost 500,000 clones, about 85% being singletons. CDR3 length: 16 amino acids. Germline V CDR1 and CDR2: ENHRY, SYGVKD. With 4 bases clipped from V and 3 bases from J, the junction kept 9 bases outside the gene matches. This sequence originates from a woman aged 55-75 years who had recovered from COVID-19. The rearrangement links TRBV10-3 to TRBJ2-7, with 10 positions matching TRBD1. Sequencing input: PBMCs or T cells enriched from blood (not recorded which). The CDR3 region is CAISAKPGQGNYEQYF. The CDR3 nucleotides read TGTGCCATCAGTGCCAAACCGGGACAGGGGAACTACGAGCAGTACTTC.